Reported below is one TCR beta chain. This clone's antigen is unknown. Per-base quality was not reported, and no clone a single base away is much larger than it. The junction shows trimming of 5 bases on V and 1 base on J, plus 13 bases between the germline ends. Reading from cysteine to phenylalanine, the CDR3 counts 15 amino acids. Only CDR3 DNA is held: 45 bases, read in frame from base 1. CDR1 LNHDA and CDR2 SQIVND were looked up in the germline V gene (reference sequence). The immunoSEQ assay at survey resolution was applied to genomic DNA for sequencing of TCRbeta rearrangements. The original pipeline was this. A lowest detectable productive clonotype frequency of 2.59 x 10-5 was observed in the TCR sequencing data. Only productive TCRbeta rearrangements, defined as complete and in-frame sequences, were included in the analyses. The clonality of each sample was calculated as Simpson clonality in the immunoSEQ Analyzer version 3.0. Clones were grouped by frequency into very rare, small, medium, large (1-20%) or hyperexpanded (>20%) categories. Generation probabilities were estimated with OLGA 1.2.3, V-gene circos plots were generated with VDJtools, specificities were searched for in VDJdb, and CDR3 motifs were identified with GLIPH. TCRdb re-hosts the immuneACCESS table, in-frame sequences only. Its copies lack some clones; in the studies checked, an unresolved V gene accounts for under half of them, and the cause for the rest is not known. V and J calls and clone size follow that table, whereas D and trimming were derived from the DNA. The sample table records 25,000 to 30,000 clones; 65% to 80% of these occur just once. The leading ten clones occupy approximately 1.1% of the sample.

This sample is part of a study of STAT5B mutations in CD4+ large granular lymphocyte leukemia (dated by TCRdb to 2021 to 2024). General notes on the study: Among healthy controls, the CDR3 'QG' motif was associated with a particular HLA allele. Flow cytometry on FACSCanto II or FACSVerse confirmed that purified fractions exceeded 95% purity among lymphocytes. The study compared the TCRbeta repertoires of patients with CD4+ T-cell large granular lymphocyte leukemia against those of healthy blood donors. Paper-wide results and their limitations: TRBV06-family usage was enriched among the top patient clones (8/27) compared with healthy controls (2/35). Main leukemic clonotypes were private to each patient, although about 25% appeared at low frequency in other patients' non-leukemic repertoires. The data were not HLA-matched, and the relatively small sample size could explain the higher clonality seen in CD4+ compared with CD8+ T-LGLL. Greater clonality appeared to be present in CD4-sorted patient repertoires than in healthy CD4+ repertoires, and the difference was retained after the putative leukemic clones were removed.

Healthy controls were some 34 blood donors whose buffy coats came from the Finnish Red Cross blood service. All TCR-sequenced material derived from peripheral blood: patient blood samples and healthy donor buffy coats. Ficoll-Hypaque gradient centrifugation was used to isolate peripheral blood mononuclear cells. CD4+ cells were purified magnetically from the buffy coats of healthy controls. Genomic DNA was extracted using the Gentra Puregene Cell and Tissue kit, and a Qubit 2.0 fluorometer was used to quantify it. Sequenced sample: CD4+ T cells from blood buffy coats. The chain is encoded by TRBV19 joined to TRBJ2-3, with the D segment identity uncertain. This clonotype was obtained from a human donor in good health. The CDR3 region has the sequence CASSEPSVGTDTQYF. The nucleotide sequence reads as follows: TGTGCCAGTAGTGAACCTTCGGTGGGCACAGATACGCAGTATTTT.